These T cell receptor beta chains were read from a single sample in a study of T-cell reconstitution after alpha-beta-depleted transplantation in children. TCRdb used MiXCR to reprocess the PCR reads, holding one entry per CDR3 protein. The sample contains 440,000 or so distinct CDR3 sequences, around 46% of which appear only once. The source material was PBMCs, sampled before TCRalphabeta/CD19-depleted stem cell transplant. Receptor source: a girl aged 2-9 years with aplastic anemia, due to receive a stem cell transplant. The CDR3 runs from the conserved cysteine through the conserved F or W. The order of the fields is J gene, CDR3 length, clone size, D gene, V gene, CDR3 protein, CDR3 DNA. A D gene is named only where the DNA matches it firmly. Clone sizes are given selectively: once, few, many, or a class where the clone is expanded.

>TRBJ2-3|14|many|-|TRBV6-1
CASSNELPTDTQYF
TGTGCCAGCAGTAATGAATTGCCCACAGATACGCAGTATTTT
>TRBJ1-6|15|many|-|TRBV11-2
CASSLSGTGDSPLHF
TGTGCCAGCAGCCTTTCCGGCACAGGAGACTCACCCCTCCACTTT
>TRBJ2-1|12|many|-|TRBV27
CASSPGRNEQFF
TGTGCCAGCAGTCCAGGGCGGAATGAGCAGTTCTTC
>TRBJ2-7|14|few|TRBD1|TRBV7-8
CASSSDRDGWEQYF
TGTGCCAGCAGCTCCGACAGGGACGGGTGGGAGCAGTACTTC
>TRBJ2-1|10|-|-|TRBV29-1
CSVKNNEQFF
TGCAGCGTCAAAAACAATGAGCAGTTCTTC
>TRBJ2-3|12|many|-|TRBV3-1
CASSVGPDTQYF
TGTGCCAGCAGTGTGGGTCCAGATACGCAGTATTTT
>TRBJ2-1|18|-|-|TRBV3-1
CASSQSLREKTPYNEQFF
TGTGCCAGCAGCCAGTCGTTGCGGGAAAAAACTCCCTACAATGAGCAGTTCTTC
>TRBJ2-4|14|-|-|TRBV4-1
CASSHASGQNIQYF
TGCGCCAGCAGCCATGCGAGCGGTCAAAACATTCAGTACTTC
>TRBJ2-1|17|-|-|TRBV27
CASSPRPGVSDHNEQFF
TGTGCCAGCAGTCCGCGACCGGGGGTTAGCGACCACAATGAGCAGTTCTTC
>TRBJ1-2|13|-|-|TRBV7-3
CASRSASDYGYTF
TGTGCCAGCAGGTCCGCGTCAGATTATGGCTACACCTTC
>TRBJ1-1|12|few|-|TRBV29-1
CSVEDLGPEAFF
TGCAGCGTTGAAGATCTTGGCCCTGAAGCTTTCTTT
>TRBJ2-5|13|-|-|TRBV6-6
CASSYIKKETQYF
TGTGCCAGCAGTTACATTAAGAAAGAGACCCAGTACTTC
>TRBJ1-5|13|many|-|TRBV3-1
CASSRGTNQPQHF
TGTGCCAGCAGCCGCGGGACGAATCAGCCCCAGCATTTT
>TRBJ1-3|14|-|-|TRBV27
CASSLSVPGNTIYF
TGTGCCAGCAGTTTATCCGTACCTGGAAACACCATATATTTT
>TRBJ2-7|15|few|-|TRBV5-1
CASSLASGVTYEQYF
TGCGCCAGCAGCTTGGCCTCGGGAGTAACCTACGAGCAGTACTTC
>TRBJ2-1|16|-|-|TRBV6-2/TRBV6-3
CASSLTVIGSYNEQFF
TGTGCCAGCAGTTTGACGGTGATCGGCTCCTACAATGAGCAGTTCTTC
>TRBJ2-3|17|few|-|TRBV5-1
CASSLGGLSGSTDTQYF
TGCGCCAGCAGCTTGGGGGGTTTGAGCGGGAGCACAGATACGCAGTATTTT
>TRBJ2-7|15|few|-|TRBV7-3
CASSSSDKSSYEQYF
TGTGCCAGCAGCTCTTCGGACAAGAGCTCCTACGAGCAGTACTTC
>TRBJ2-7|14|many|TRBD2|TRBV18
CASSPRLAGDEQYF
TGTGCCAGCTCACCACGACTAGCGGGAGACGAGCAGTACTTC
>TRBJ2-7|15|-|TRBD1|TRBV18
CASSPPGTGAYEQYF
TGTGCCAGCTCACCACCCGGGACAGGGGCCTACGAGCAGTACTTC
>TRBJ2-4|16|few|-|TRBV5-8
CASSPLGTSFLNIQYF
TGTGCCAGCAGCCCCCTCGGGACCTCCTTTTTAAACATTCAGTACTTC
>TRBJ2-7|15|-|-|TRBV7-9
CASSLSHPGVNEQYF
TGTGCCAGCAGCTTATCCCACCCGGGAGTGAACGAGCAGTACTTC
>TRBJ2-1|14|-|TRBD2|TRBV6-4
CASSVRLAYGEQFF
TGTGCCAGCAGTGTTCGACTAGCGTACGGTGAGCAGTTCTTC
>TRBJ1-1|15|many|-|TRBV7-2
CASSSTGRGTSEAFF
TGTGCCAGCAGCTCAACAGGGAGAGGGACCTCTGAAGCTTTCTTT
>TRBJ2-1|15|few|TRBD2|TRBV6-1
CASSDKVAGNNEQFF
TGTGCCAGCAGTGATAAGGTAGCGGGGAACAATGAGCAGTTCTTC
>TRBJ2-7|15|few|-|TRBV27
CASSLSVRRSYEQYF
TGTGCCAGCAGTTTATCGGTCAGGAGGTCCTACGAGCAGTACTTC
>TRBJ2-7|18|many|-|TRBV15
CATSRDPRTGGFTYEQYF
TGTGCCACCAGCAGAGATCCGAGAACGGGCGGGTTTACCTACGAGCAGTACTTC
>TRBJ1-2|13|many|-|TRBV20-1
CSAPRGSMGGYTF
TGCAGTGCCCCCAGGGGTTCAATGGGTGGCTACACCTTC
>TRBJ1-3|16|-|-|TRBV28
CASSLWQGTSGNTIYF
TGTGCCAGCAGTTTATGGCAGGGGACCTCTGGAAACACCATATATTTT
>TRBJ2-5|14|-|-|TRBV28
CASSPLGYQETQYF
TGTGCCAGCAGTCCCCTCGGGTACCAAGAGACCCAGTACTTC
>TRBJ1-1|14|few|-|TRBV6-5
CASSYSAGNTEAFF
TGTGCCAGCAGTTACTCGGCCGGGAACACTGAAGCTTTCTTT
>TRBJ2-7|17|few|-|TRBV9
CASSPREGPPGRPEQYF
TGTGCCAGCAGCCCCCGGGAAGGGCCGCCCGGTAGGCCCGAGCAGTACTTC
>TRBJ1-5|12|few|-|TRBV15
CATSRGYQPQHF
TGTGCCACCAGCAGAGGTTATCAGCCCCAGCATTTT
>TRBJ2-1|15|few|TRBD1|TRBV6-5
CASSYSRGQWGEQFF
TGTGCCAGCAGTTACTCGAGGGGACAGTGGGGTGAGCAGTTCTTC
>TRBJ2-7|13|-|TRBD1|TRBV7-8
CASSYRTGGEQYF
TGTGCCAGCAGTTACCGGACAGGCGGAGAGCAGTACTTC
>TRBJ2-7|13|-|-|TRBV5-1
CASSLGLADEQYF
TGCGCCAGCAGCTTGGGGCTAGCTGACGAGCAGTACTTC
>TRBJ2-2|13|many|-|TRBV5-1
CASSLDSLGELFF
TGCGCCAGCAGCTTAGACAGCCTCGGGGAGCTGTTTTTT
>TRBJ1-1|15|-|-|TRBV20-1
CSASPRLGSVTEAFF
TGCAGTGCCAGCCCGAGGCTAGGGAGTGTCACTGAAGCTTTCTTT
>TRBJ1-4|15|-|-|TRBV30
CAWSVAVLGGEKLFF
TGTGCCTGGAGTGTAGCAGTGCTGGGCGGTGAAAAACTGTTTTTT
>TRBJ2-7|15|once|TRBD1|TRBV4-2
CASSQVVQGVVEQYF
TGTGCCAGCAGCCAAGTGGTACAGGGGGTCGTAGAGCAGTACTTC
>TRBJ2-3|16|-|TRBD1|TRBV5-1
CASSLYGTGNTDTQYF
TGCGCCAGCAGCTTATACGGGACAGGGAACACAGATACGCAGTATTTT
>TRBJ2-7|15|few|-|TRBV4-1
CASSLQQGGFLEQYF
TGCGCCAGCAGCCTTCAACAGGGAGGGTTCCTCGAGCAGTACTTC
>TRBJ1-5|18|few|-|TRBV4-1
CASSQDVGRGLGNQPQHF
TGCGCCAGCAGCCAAGATGTAGGAAGAGGGTTAGGCAATCAGCCCCAGCATTTT
>TRBJ2-1|14|-|-|TRBV28
CASSWFGPGNEQFF
TGTGCCAGCAGCTGGTTTGGGCCTGGGAATGAGCAGTTCTTC
>TRBJ2-5|11|-|-|TRBV20-1
CSASGQETQYF
TGCAGTGCTAGCGGCCAAGAGACCCAGTACTTC
>TRBJ1-2|13|-|-|TRBV29-1
CSGTYEGTYGYTF
TGCAGCGGGACCTACGAGGGCACCTATGGCTACACCTTC
>TRBJ1-2|15|-|-|TRBV4-1
CASSQVVTINYGYTF
TGCGCCAGCAGCCAAGTGGTGACGATTAACTATGGCTACACCTTC
>TRBJ2-2|14|many|-|TRBV5-1
CASSLEYRGGELFF
TGCGCCAGCAGCTTGGAATACAGAGGCGGGGAGCTGTTTTTT
>TRBJ2-7|15|-|-|TRBV5-6
CASSLLSRGPHEQYF
TGTGCCAGCAGCTTGCTCTCGCGGGGGCCCCACGAGCAGTACTTC
>TRBJ2-1|15|many|-|TRBV9
CASSVVGGSYNEQFF
TGTGCCAGCAGCGTAGTAGGGGGCTCCTACAATGAGCAGTTCTTC
>TRBJ2-5|14|-|TRBD2|TRBV20-1
CSAREGGRRETQYF
TGCAGTGCTAGAGAGGGCGGGAGGCGAGAGACCCAGTACTTC
>TRBJ2-3|19|-|TRBD1|TRBV24-1
CATSDKTWDRGLVTDTQYF
TGTGCCACCAGTGACAAAACTTGGGACAGGGGTTTGGTCACAGATACGCAGTATTTT
>TRBJ2-2|14|-|-|TRBV20-1
CSARTSEGSGELFF
TGCAGTGCTAGAACTAGTGAGGGGAGCGGGGAGCTGTTTTTT
>TRBJ2-5|15|-|TRBD1|TRBV5-1
CASSGLRDRGVGQYF
TGCGCCAGCAGCGGGCTCCGGGACAGGGGAGTTGGCCAGTACTTC
>TRBJ2-7|16|-|-|TRBV7-8
CASSLYDLMGGYEQYF
TGTGCCAGCAGCTTATACGATCTCATGGGGGGCTACGAGCAGTACTTC
>TRBJ2-7|14|-|-|TRBV21-1
CASGPTGNGYEQYF
TGTGCCAGCGGCCCGACAGGGAACGGCTACGAGCAGTACTTC
>TRBJ2-7|17|many|TRBD2|TRBV20-1
CSARPGLAGGQAYEQYF
TGCAGTGCTAGACCCGGACTAGCGGGAGGGCAGGCGTACGAGCAGTACTTC
>TRBJ1-1|13|few|TRBD1|TRBV5-1
CASMDRGNTEAFF
TGCGCCAGCATGGACAGGGGAAACACTGAAGCTTTCTTT
>TRBJ2-5|14|-|-|TRBV15
CATSEGWGLETQYF
TGTGCCACCAGCGAAGGATGGGGGCTCGAGACCCAGTACTTC